This T cell receptor beta chain was sequenced for a study of T cells after yellow fever vaccination. This clonotype was seen a few times. Its specificity is not known. TCRdb reprocessed the 5' RACE reads via MiXCR and lists one record per CDR3 protein. Of just under 600,000 distinct CDR3 sequences in the sample, roughly 14% were seen once. Study-level findings and limits: Weaker overall was a secondary response that nonetheless peaked faster, on day 5 versus 15.

The CDR3 runs to 15 residues. J was trimmed by 2 bases and V by 4 bases; bases with no gene match: 7. The sequenced sample was PBMCs, obtained on the day of the yellow fever booster vaccination. The origin of this receptor is a man aged 30 to 45 who received the YFV17D yellow fever vaccine. The gene calls are TRBV12-3 or TRBV12-4 and TRBJ2-7; TRBD1 aligns across 8 bases. The CDR3: CASSSRTGSPYEQYF. The DNA of the CDR3 is TGTGCCAGCAGTTCCCGGACAGGGAGTCCCTACGAGCAGTACTTC.